These 8 T cell receptor beta chains came from one sample sequenced in a study of cytomegalovirus exposure and HLA in healthy donors. Amplification used 60 Vbeta primers and 13 Jbeta primers. Produced via immunoSEQ multiplex PCR; TCRdb's table is partial and in-frame only. The sample features under 95,000 clones, with around 0.6% in its top ten. Sequencing used PBMCs. The source of these receptors is a man aged 45-65 years in good health and CMV-seronegative.

The chain uses TRBV10-3 and TRBJ1-2, with D perhaps TRBD1 (6 bases). There are 16 residues in the CDR3. Trimming stripped 9 bases from V and 5 bases from J, with 25 bases between. Germline V gene data show CDR1 as ENHRY and CDR2 as SYGVKD. CDR3 sequence (DNA): TGTGCCATTAAACCTTCACAGGGCCTTGGGGGATATGGCTACACCTTC. Protein product: CAIKPSQGLGGYGYTF.

The chain has TRBV6-5 and TRBJ2-7; weak D call: TRBD1 (6 bases). The CDR3 runs 12 residues. The germline V and J ends were trimmed by 5 bases and 7 bases, with 12 bases remaining between them. Germline V gives CDR1 MNHEY, CDR2 SVGAGI. In DNA form, the CDR3 reads TGTGCCAGCAGTCCGACAGGTCGGGAGCAGTACTTC. This gives the protein CASSPTGREQYF.

The rearrangement links TRBV9 to TRBJ1-2; 7 nucleotides line up with TRBD1. Trimming at V came to 0 bases and at J to 6 bases, leaving 2 bases not matched to a gene. Germline values: CDR1 SGDLS, CDR2 YYNGEE. CDR3 length: 13 residues. The CDR3 loop is CASSVGTGNGYTF. The CDR3 nucleotides read TGTGCCAGCAGCGTAGGGACAGGTAATGGCTACACCTTC.

The rearrangement links TRBV6-5 to TRBJ1-1; the D gene is possibly TRBD1 (5 bases). Germline lookup yields CDR1 MNHEY and CDR2 SVGAGI. Trimming stripped 0 bases from V and 5 bases from J, with 13 bases between. The CDR3 has 15 amino acids. The CDR3 coding sequence is TGTGCCAGCAGTTACTCGACAGCCCTGGGGACTGAAGCTTTCTTT. It specifies CASSYSTALGTEAFF.

Points on this clone: The limits of the CDR3 on the DNA are not certain, so only TCRdb's listed CDR3 is given. The J gene is TRBJ1-4, the V gene TRBV5-1; TRBD1 is taken as the D call from the table, unchecked against the DNA. Germline V gives CDR1 SGHRS, CDR2 YFSETQ. The CDR3 adds up to 14 amino acids, both ends counted. The CDR3 sequence: CASSLVGQGTPGIF.

This chain uses TRBV6-6 with TRBJ2-5, with TRBD1 identical over 8 bases. Germline V gene lookup returns CDR1 MNHNY and CDR2 SVGAGI (reference sequence). V gave up 7 bases and J gave up 2 bases; unmatched junction bases: 6. This CDR3 spans 14 amino acids. The CDR3 spells CASTKGDRQETQYF. CDR3 sequence (DNA): TGTGCCAGCACCAAGGGGGACAGGCAAGAGACCCAGTACTTC.

The chain joins TRBV4-1 to TRBJ2-1, with TRBD1 as a possible D gene (6 bases). Trimming left V 1 base short and J 3 bases short, with 10 bases between. The CDR3 covers 15 residues. Germline CDR1 is MGHRA and CDR2 is YSYEKL. Here the CDR3 DNA reads TGCGCCAGCAGCCAAGGGGGGCAAAGCTACAATGAGCAGTTCTTC. The encoded protein is CASSQGGQSYNEQFF.

The rearrangement joins TRBV12-5 to TRBJ1-2, with TRBD1 identical over 12 bases. V lost 6 bases and J lost 2; bases outside the gene matches: 7. The CDR3 has 16 amino acids. CDR1 and CDR2 (germline): LGHNT, FRNRAP. In DNA form, the CDR3 reads TGTGCTAGTGGCCCCCAAGGGACAGGGGGCAACTATGGCTACACCTTC. Translation gives CASGPQGTGGNYGYTF. The full variable domain, completed using reference TRBV12-5 and TRBJ1-2, is DARVTQTPRHKVTEMGQEVTMRCQPILGHNTVFWYRQTMMQGLELLAYFRNRAPLDDSGMPKDRFSAEMPDATLATLKIQPSEPRDSAVYFCASGPQGTGGNYGYTFGSGTRLTVV.